This T cell receptor (beta chain) is drawn from a study of blood T cell repertoires in COVID-19 (dated by TCRdb to about 2020). Turning to the overall study: Samples from collaborators originated in the United States, Italy and Spain and spanned both the acute and convalescent phases of COVID-19. A de-identified subject ID, COVID-19 status, age in years and sex were almost always included in the sample metadata. The dataset comprised deeply sampled blood TCRbeta repertoires from subjects exposed to, actively infected with, or recovered from COVID-19. The material from the prospective study consisted of cDNA or gDNA derived from T cells, B-cell-depleted T cells, or PBMCs. Where available, HLA class I and class II types were taken from metadata supplied by the sample provider and were not determined by assay-based typing. The repertoires were released in a freely available public database meant as a resource for research on the immune response to SARS-CoV-2. The samples were drawn from two sources: the first 160 participants of the ongoing ImmuneRACE study, and 1,254 subjects contributed by 6 global collaborators. Beyond this particular receptor, the publication reports: The amount of clinical and demographic metadata varied by source and participant and was provided uncurated.

The sample holds one count of this clone. Its antigen target is currently unknown. Base qualities are missing; no much larger clone stands one base away. Collaborating institutions collected whole blood in K2EDTA tubes following their own protocols. Collaborator samples were shipped for TCRbeta analysis as frozen whole blood, isolated PBMCs, or DNA extracted from either sample type. The immunoSEQ Assay, a bias-controlled multiplex PCR, was used to amplify TCRbeta CDR3 regions from genomic DNA. On the study's bioinformatics: Within the assay, amplification of reference gene primers was used to estimate how many nucleated cells each sample contained. To quantify the absolute abundance of each unique TCRbeta CDR3 rearrangement, sequence reads were collapsed and filtered. For each sample, productive Simpson clonality was calculated by taking the square root of Simpson's diversity index across productive rearrangements. Drawn from immuneACCESS, this table holds only the in-frame rearrangements with V and J called that TCRdb kept. Clones are partly lost; checked studies trace under half to an unresolved V gene and leave the rest unexplained. V and J calls and clone size are copied from that table; D and trimming were computed from the DNA. Here the sample has fewer than 50,000 clones; around 91% occur a single time. The ten largest clones capture 20% to 25% of the sample.

As encoded in the germline V gene (reference sequence), CDR1 is LGHDT while CDR2 is YNNKEL. Germline trimming amounts to 3 bases on V and 3 bases on J, with 7 as the count of junction bases outside the gene matches. The CDR3 holds 16 amino acids from the cysteine to the phenylalanine. Only the CDR3 DNA is retained, 48 bases long and in frame from the first base. The sequence was obtained from a man aged 60 to 75 with active or convalescent COVID-19. Recombination joined TRBV3-1 (or the pseudogene TRBV3-2) with TRBJ2-2; 7 bases in the middle match TRBD2. Material: peripheral blood. The CDR3 corresponds to CASSHIFREDTGELFF. The nucleotide sequence is given as TGTGCCAGCAGCCATATCTTCCGGGAGGACACCGGGGAGCTGTTTTTT.